This T cell receptor (beta chain) was captured by sequencing in a study of T cells after yellow fever vaccination. Making TCR cDNA involved 5'RACE template switching, which added UMIs and a universal primer site. TCRdb reanalysed the 5' RACE reads using MiXCR and keeps one entry per CDR3 protein. This sample carries a few hundred thousand distinct CDR3 sequences, approximately 5.2% of them seen once, and the ten largest clones take roughly 3.4%. This clonotype has more than one count but fewer than ten. This CDR3 is built from 14 residues. Trimming removed 6 bases from V and 11 bases from J; junction bases left unmatched: 9. Germline loops: CDR1 SNHLY, CDR2 FYNNEI.

This clonotype originated in a man younger than 35 who received the YFV17D yellow fever vaccine. V usage is TRBV2 and J usage is TRBJ1-6; 8 nucleotides agree with TRBD1. The sequencing here drew on CD4+ T cells sorted from PBMCs, taken on the day of the yellow fever booster vaccination. CDR3 bases: TGTGCCAGCAGATTGACAGGGGAAGTAGCACCCCTCCACTTT. It specifies CASRLTGEVAPLHF.